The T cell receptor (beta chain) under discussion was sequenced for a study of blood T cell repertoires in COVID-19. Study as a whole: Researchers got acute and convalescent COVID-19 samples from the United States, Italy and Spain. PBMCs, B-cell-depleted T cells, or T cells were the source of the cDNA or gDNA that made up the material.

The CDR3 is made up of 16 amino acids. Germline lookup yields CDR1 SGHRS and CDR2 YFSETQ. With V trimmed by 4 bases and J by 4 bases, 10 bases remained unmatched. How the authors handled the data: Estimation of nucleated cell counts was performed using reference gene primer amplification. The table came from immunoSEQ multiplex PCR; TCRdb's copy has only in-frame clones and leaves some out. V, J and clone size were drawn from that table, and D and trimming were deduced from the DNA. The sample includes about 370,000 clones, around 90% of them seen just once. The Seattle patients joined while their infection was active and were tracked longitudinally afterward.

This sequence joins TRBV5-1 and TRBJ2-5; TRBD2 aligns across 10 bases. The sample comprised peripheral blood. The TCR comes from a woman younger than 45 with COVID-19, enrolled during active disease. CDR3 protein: CASSRDSGGMGETQYF. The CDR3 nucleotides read TGCGCCAGCAGCAGAGATAGCGGGGGGATGGGAGAGACCCAGTACTTC.